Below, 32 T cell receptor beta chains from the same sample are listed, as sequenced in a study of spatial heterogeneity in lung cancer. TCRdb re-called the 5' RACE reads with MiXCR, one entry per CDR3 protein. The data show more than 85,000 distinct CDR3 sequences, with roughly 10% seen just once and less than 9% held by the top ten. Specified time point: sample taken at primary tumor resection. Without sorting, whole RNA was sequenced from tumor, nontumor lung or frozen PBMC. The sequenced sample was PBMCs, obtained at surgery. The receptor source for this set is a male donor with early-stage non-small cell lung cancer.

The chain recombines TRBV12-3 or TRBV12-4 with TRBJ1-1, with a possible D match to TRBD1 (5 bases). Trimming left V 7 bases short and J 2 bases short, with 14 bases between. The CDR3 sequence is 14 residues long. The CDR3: CASTFLGLNTEAFF. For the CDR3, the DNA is TGTGCCAGCACCTTCCTGGGACTAAACACTGAAGCTTTCTTT.

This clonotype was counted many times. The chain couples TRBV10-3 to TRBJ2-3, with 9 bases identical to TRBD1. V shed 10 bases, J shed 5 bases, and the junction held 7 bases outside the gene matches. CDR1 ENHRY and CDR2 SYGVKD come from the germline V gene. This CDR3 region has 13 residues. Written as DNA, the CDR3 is TGTGCCACCTCGACAGGGGGAGGAGATACGCAGTATTTT. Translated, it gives CATSTGGGDTQYF.

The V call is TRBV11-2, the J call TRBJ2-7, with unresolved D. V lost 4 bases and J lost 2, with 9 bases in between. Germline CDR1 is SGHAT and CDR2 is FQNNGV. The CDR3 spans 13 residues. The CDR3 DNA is TGTGCCAGCAGCTCCCCCGGCCCCTACGAGCAGTACTTC. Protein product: CASSSPGPYEQYF.

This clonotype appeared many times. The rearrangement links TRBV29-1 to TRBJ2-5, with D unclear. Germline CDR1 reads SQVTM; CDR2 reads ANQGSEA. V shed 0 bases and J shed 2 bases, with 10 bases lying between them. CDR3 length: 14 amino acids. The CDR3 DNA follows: TGCAGCGTTGAAGATCGGATTAGACAAGAGACCCAGTACTTC. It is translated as CSVEDRIRQETQYF. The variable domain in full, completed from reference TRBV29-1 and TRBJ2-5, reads SAVISQKPSRDICQRGTSLTIQCQVDSQVTMMFWYRQQPGQSLTLIATANQGSEATYESGFVIDKFPISRPNLTFSTLTVSNMSPEDSSIYLCSVEDRIRQETQYFGPGTRLLVL.

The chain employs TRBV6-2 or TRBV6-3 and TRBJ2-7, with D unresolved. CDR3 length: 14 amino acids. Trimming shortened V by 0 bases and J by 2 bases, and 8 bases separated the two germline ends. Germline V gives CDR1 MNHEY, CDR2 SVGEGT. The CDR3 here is CASSYSAATYEQYF. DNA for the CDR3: TGTGCCAGCAGTTACTCGGCGGCCACCTACGAGCAGTACTTC.

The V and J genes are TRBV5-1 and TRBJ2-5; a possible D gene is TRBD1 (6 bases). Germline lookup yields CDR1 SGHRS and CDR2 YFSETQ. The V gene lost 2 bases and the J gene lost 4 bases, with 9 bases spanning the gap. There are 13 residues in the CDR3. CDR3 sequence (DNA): TGCGCCAGCAGCTTTCAGGGGCTAGAGACCCAGTACTTC. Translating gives CASSFQGLETQYF.

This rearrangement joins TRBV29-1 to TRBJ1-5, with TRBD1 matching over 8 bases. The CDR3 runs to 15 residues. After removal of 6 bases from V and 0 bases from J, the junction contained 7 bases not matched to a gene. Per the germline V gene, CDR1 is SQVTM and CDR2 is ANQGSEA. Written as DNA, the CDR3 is TGCAGCGTACCGGGACAGGCGGGTAGCAATCAGCCCCAGCATTTT. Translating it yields CSVPGQAGSNQPQHF.

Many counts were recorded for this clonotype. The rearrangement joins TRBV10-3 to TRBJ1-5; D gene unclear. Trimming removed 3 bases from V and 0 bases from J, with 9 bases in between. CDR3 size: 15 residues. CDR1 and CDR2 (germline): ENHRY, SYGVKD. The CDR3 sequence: CAISETSGSNQPQHF. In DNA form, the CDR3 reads TGTGCCATCAGTGAAACGTCGGGTAGCAATCAGCCCCAGCATTTT.

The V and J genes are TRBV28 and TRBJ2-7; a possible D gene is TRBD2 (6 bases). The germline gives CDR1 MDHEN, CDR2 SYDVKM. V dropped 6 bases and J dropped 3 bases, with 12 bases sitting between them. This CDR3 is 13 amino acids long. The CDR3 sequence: CASRRRADYEQYF. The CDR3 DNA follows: TGTGCCAGCAGAAGGAGGGCCGACTACGAGCAGTACTTC.

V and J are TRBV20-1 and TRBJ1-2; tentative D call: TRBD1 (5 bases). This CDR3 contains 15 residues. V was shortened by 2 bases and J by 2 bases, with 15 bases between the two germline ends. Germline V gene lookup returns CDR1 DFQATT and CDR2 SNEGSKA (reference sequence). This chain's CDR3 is CSARSRTDTNYGYTF. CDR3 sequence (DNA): TGCAGTGCTAGATCCAGGACGGACACCAACTATGGCTACACCTTC.

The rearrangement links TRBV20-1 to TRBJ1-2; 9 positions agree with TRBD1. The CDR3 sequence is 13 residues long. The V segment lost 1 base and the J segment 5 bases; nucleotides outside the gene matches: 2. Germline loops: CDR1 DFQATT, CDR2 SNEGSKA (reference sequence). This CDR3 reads CSARVGTGYGYTF. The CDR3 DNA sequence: TGCAGTGCTAGAGTGGGGACAGGGTATGGCTACACCTTC.

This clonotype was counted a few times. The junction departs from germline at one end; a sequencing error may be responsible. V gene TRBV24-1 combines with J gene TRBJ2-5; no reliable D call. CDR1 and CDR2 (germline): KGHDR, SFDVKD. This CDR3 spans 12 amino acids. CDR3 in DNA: TGTGCCACAAGTGATATGCTGGATGACCAGTACTTC. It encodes CATSDMLDDQYF.

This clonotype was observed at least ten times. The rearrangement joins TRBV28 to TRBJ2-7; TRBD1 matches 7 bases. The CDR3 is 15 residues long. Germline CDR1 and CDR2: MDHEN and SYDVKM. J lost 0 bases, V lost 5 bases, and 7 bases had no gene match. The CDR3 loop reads CASSPRDRHSYEQYF. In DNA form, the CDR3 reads TGTGCCAGCAGTCCCCGGGACAGACACTCCTACGAGCAGTACTTC.

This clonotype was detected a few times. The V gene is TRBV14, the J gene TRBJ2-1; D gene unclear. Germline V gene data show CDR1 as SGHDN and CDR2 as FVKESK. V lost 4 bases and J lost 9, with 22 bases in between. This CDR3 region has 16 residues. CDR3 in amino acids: CASSRLWSHLIGEQFF. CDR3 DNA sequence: TGTGCCAGCAGCCGATTATGGTCACACCTAATAGGTGAGCAGTTCTTC.

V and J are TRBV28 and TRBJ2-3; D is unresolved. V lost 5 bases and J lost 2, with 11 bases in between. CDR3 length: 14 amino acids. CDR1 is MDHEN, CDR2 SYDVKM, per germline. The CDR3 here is CASSPATPTDTQYF. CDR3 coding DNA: TGTGCCAGCAGTCCTGCGACCCCCACAGATACGCAGTATTTT.

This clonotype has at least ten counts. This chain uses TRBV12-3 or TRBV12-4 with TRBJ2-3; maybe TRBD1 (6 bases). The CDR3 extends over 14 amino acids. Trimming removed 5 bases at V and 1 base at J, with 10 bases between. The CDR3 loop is CASSPGVRTDTQYF. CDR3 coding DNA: TGTGCCAGCAGTCCAGGGGTACGCACAGATACGCAGTATTTT.

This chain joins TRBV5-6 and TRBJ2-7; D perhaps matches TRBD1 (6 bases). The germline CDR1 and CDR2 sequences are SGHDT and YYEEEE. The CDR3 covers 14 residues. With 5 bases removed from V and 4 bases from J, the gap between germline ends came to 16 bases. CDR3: CASRRPTGVYEQYF. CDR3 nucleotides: TGTGCCAGCAGGCGTCCGACAGGTGTTTACGAGCAGTACTTC.

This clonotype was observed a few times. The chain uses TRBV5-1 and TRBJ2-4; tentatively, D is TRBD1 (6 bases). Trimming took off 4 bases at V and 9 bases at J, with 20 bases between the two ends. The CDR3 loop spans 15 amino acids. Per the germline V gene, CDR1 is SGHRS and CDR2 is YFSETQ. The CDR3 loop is CASSPDGGSGVIQYF. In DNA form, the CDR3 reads TGCGCCAGCAGCCCTGACGGTGGCTCAGGGGTCATTCAGTACTTC.

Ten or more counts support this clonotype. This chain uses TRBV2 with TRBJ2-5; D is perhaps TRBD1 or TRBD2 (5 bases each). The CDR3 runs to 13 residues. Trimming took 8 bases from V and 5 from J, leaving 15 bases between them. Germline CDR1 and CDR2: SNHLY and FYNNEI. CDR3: CASSDFPGETQYF. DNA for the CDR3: TGTGCCAGCTCGGACTTCCCAGGGGAGACCCAGTACTTC.

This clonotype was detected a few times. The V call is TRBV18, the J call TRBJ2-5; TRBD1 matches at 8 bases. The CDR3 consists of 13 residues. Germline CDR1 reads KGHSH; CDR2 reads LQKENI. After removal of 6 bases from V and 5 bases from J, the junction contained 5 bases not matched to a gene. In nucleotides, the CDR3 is TGTGCCAGCTCTCGACAGGGGATGGAGACCCAGTACTTC. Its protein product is CASSRQGMETQYF.

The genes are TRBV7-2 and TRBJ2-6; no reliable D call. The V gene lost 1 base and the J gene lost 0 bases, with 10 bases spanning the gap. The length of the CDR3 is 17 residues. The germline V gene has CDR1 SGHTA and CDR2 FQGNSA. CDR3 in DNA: TGTGCCAGCAGCTTAGGAGCTTCCAGCTCTGGGGCCAACGTCCTGACTTTC. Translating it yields CASSLGASSSGANVLTF.

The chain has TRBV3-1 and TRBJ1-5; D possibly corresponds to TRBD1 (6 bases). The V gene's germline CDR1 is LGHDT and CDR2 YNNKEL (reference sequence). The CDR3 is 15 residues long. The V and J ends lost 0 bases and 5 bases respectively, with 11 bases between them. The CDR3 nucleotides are TGTGCCAGCAGCCAAGATATGGGGGGCTATCAGCCCCAGCATTTT. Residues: CASSQDMGGYQPQHF.

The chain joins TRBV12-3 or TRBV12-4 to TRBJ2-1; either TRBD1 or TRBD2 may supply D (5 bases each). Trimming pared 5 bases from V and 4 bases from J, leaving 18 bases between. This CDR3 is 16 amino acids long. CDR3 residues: CASSPEPRDRYNEQFF. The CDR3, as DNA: TGTGCCAGCAGTCCCGAACCCCGGGACCGTTACAATGAGCAGTTCTTC.

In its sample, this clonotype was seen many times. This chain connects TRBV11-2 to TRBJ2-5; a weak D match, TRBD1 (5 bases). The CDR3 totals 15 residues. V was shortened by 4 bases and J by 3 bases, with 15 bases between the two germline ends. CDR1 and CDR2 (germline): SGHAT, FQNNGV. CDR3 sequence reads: CASSWGPGREETQYF. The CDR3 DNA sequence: TGTGCCAGCAGCTGGGGCCCAGGCAGGGAAGAGACCCAGTACTTC.

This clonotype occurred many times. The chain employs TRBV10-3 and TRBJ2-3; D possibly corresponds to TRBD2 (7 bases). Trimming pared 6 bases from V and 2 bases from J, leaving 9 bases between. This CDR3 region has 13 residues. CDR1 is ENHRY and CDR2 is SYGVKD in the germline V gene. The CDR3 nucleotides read TGTGCCATCAGGGGGGGGGCCACAGATACGCAGTATTTT. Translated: CAIRGGATDTQYF.

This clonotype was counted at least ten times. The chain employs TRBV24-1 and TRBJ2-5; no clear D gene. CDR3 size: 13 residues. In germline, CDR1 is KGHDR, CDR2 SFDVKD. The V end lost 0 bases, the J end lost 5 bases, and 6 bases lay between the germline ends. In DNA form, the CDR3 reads TGTGCCACCAGTGATTTGGTGGGGGAGACCCAGTACTTC. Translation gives CATSDLVGETQYF.

The CDR3 region is CASSRSTVSYGYTF. Written as DNA, the CDR3 is TGTGCCAGCAGTAGATCGACAGTTTCCTATGGCTACACCTTC. This rearrangement joins TRBV6-6 to TRBJ1-2; tentative D call: TRBD1 (5 bases). This CDR3 has 14 amino acids. CDR1 MNHNY and CDR2 SVGAGI come from the germline V gene (reference sequence). V lost 5 bases and J lost 4, with 14 bases in between.

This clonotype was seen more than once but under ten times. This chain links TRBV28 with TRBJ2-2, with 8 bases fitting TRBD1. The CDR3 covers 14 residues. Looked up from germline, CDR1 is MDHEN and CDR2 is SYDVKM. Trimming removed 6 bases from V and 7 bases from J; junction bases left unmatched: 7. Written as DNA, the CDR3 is TGTGCCAGCAGGAGATCAGGGGGCCTCGGGGAGCTGTTTTTT. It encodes CASRRSGGLGELFF.

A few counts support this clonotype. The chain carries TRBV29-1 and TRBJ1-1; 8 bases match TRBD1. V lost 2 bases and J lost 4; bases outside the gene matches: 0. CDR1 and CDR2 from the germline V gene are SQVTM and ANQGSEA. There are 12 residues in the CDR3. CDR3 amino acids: CSVETGGTEAFF. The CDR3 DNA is TGCAGCGTTGAAACAGGGGGCACTGAAGCTTTCTTT. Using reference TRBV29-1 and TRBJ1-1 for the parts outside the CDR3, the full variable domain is SAVISQKPSRDICQRGTSLTIQCQVDSQVTMMFWYRQQPGQSLTLIATANQGSEATYESGFVIDKFPISRPNLTFSTLTVSNMSPEDSSIYLCSVETGGTEAFFGQGTRLTVV.

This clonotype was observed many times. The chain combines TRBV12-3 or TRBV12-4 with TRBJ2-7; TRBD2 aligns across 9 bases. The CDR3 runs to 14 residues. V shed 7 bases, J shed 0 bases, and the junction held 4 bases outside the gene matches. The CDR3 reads CASKSGRTSYEQYF. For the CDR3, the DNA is TGTGCCAGCAAGAGCGGGAGGACCTCCTACGAGCAGTACTTC.

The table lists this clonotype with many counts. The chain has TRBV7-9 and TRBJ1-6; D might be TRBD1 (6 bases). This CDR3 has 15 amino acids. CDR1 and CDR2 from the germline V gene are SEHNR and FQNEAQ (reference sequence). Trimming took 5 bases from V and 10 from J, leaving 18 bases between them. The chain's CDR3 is CASSKTGYRESPLHF. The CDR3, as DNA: TGTGCCAGCAGCAAAACGGGTTACAGGGAATCACCCCTCCACTTT.

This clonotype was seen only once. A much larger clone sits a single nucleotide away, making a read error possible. The CDR3 sequence: CASSLPGQGKHEQYF. For the CDR3, the DNA is TGTGCCAGCAGTTTACCCGGACAGGGAAAGCACGAGCAGTACTTC. The chain employs TRBV28 and TRBJ2-7; 8 bases are shared with TRBD1. CDR3 length equals 15 residues. Germline values: CDR1 MDHEN, CDR2 SYDVKM. V was pared by 2 bases and J by 5 bases, with 8 bases of the junction left unmatched.